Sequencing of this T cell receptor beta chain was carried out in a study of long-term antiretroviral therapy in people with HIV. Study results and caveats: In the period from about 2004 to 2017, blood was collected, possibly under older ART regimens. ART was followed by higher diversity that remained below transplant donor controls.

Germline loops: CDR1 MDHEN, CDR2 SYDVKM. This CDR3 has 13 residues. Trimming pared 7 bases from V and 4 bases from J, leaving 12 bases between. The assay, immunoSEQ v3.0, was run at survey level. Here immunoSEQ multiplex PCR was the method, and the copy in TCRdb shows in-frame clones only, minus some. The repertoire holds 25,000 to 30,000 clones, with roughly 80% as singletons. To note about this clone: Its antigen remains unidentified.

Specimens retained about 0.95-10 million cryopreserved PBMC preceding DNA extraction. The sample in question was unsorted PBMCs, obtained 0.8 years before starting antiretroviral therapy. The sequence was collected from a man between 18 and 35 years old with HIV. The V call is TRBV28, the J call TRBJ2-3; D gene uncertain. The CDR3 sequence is CASTPLRPDTQYF. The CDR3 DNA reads TGTGCCAGCACTCCGCTAAGACCAGATACGCAGTATTTT.